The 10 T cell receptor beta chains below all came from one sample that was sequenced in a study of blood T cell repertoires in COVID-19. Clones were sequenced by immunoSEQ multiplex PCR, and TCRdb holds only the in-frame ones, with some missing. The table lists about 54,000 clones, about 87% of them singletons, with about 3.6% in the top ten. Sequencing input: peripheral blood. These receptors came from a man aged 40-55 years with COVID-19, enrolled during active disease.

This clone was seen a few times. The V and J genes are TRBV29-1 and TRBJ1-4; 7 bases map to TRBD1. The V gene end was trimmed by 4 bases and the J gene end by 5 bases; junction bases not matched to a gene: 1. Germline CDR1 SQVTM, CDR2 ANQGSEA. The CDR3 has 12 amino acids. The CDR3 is CSVGQGNEKLFF. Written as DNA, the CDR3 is TGCAGCGTTGGACAGGGCAATGAAAAACTGTTTTTT. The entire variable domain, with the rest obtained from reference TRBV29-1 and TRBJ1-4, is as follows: SAVISQKPSRDICQRGTSLTIQCQVDSQVTMMFWYRQQPGQSLTLIATANQGSEATYESGFVIDKFPISRPNLTFSTLTVSNMSPEDSSIYLCSVGQGNEKLFFGSGTQLSVL.

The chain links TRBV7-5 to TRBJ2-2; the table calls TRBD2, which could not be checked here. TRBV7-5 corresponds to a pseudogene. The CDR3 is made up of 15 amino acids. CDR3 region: CVRRVGVANTGELFF. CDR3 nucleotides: TGTGTCAGAAGAGTCGGGGTCGCGAACACCGGGGAGCTGTTTTTT.

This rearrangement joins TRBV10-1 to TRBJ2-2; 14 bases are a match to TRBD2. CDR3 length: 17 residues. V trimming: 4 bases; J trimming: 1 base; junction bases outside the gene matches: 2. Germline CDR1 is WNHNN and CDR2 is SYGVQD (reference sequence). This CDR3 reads CASSGTSGRLNTGELFF. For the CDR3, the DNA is TGCGCCAGCAGTGGGACTAGCGGGAGGCTGAACACCGGGGAGCTGTTTTTT.

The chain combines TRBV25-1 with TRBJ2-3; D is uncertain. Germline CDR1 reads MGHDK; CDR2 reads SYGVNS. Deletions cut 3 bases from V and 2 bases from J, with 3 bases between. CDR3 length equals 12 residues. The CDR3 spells CASSDLTDTQYF. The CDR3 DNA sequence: TGTGCCAGCAGTGACCTCACAGATACGCAGTATTTT.

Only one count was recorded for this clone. The chain's CDR3 is CASSYPEDREKAFF. For the CDR3, the DNA is TGTGCCAGCAGTTACCCGGAGGACAGGGAGAAAGCTTTCTTT. The genes are TRBV6-6 and TRBJ1-1, with TRBD1 identical over 8 bases. V was clipped by 2 bases and J by 9 bases; unmatched bases: 8. From germline, CDR1 is MNHNY and CDR2 SVGAGI (reference sequence). The length of the CDR3 is 14 residues.

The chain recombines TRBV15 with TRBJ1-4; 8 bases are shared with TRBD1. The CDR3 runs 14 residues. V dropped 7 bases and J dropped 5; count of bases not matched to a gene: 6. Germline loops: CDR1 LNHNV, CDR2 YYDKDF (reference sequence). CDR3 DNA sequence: TGTGCCACCACCCTTGACAGGGGAAATGAAAAACTGTTTTTT. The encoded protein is CATTLDRGNEKLFF.

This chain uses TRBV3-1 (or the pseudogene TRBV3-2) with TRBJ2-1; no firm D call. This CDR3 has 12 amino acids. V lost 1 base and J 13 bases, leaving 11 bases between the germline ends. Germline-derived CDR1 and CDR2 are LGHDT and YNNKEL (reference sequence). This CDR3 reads CASSQAPGFQFF. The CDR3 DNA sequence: TGTGCCAGCAGCCAAGCCCCCGGGTTTCAGTTCTTC.

The CDR3 nucleotides are TGTGCCAGCAGTGAAGCGCTTCCAGGGGTCACCACTGAAGCTTTCTTT. This encodes CASSEALPGVTTEAFF. The chain employs TRBV2 and TRBJ1-1; TRBD1 might be the D (6 bases). The CDR3 is 16 residues long. CDR1 is SNHLY and CDR2 is FYNNEI in the germline V gene. V was trimmed by 0 bases and J by 4 bases, leaving 15 bases between them.

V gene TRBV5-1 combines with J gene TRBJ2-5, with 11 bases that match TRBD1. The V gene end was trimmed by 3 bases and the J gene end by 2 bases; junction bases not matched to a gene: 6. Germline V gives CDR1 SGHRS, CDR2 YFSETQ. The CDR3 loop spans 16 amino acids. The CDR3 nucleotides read TGCGCCAGCAGCTGGGGACAGGGGGAGGTTCAAGAGACCCAGTACTTC. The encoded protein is CASSWGQGEVQETQYF.

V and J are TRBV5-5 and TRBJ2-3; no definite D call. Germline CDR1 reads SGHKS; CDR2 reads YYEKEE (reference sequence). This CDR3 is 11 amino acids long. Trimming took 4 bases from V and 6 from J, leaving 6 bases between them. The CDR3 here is CASSTMDTQYF. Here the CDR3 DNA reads TGTGCCAGCAGCACTATGGATACGCAGTATTTT. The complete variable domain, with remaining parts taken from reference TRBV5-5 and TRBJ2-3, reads DAGVTQSPTHLIKTRGQQVTLRCSPISGHKSVSWYQQVLGQGPQFIFQYYEKEERGRGNFPDRFSARQFPNYSSELNVNALLLGDSALYLCASSTMDTQYFGPGTRLTVL.